This T cell receptor beta chain was retrieved from a study of T cells in localized non-small cell lung cancer (TCRdb year 2020). As for the study more broadly: The study analyzed T cell repertoires of a few hundred early-stage NSCLC patients, comparing tumors and uninvolved tumor-adjacent lungs. All 240 or so NSCLC patients in the cohort were treatment-naive and had localized lung tumors that were resected. NSCLC patients had a mean age of roughly 66 years, and 129 were male and about 110 female. On the study overall, not on this receptor specifically: Because the study design was exploratory, TCR variables were selected using unadjusted p-values without false-discovery rate correction. The highest T cell clonality was observed in uninvolved tumor-adjacent lung, where clonality exceeded that of tumor, suggesting that antigenic responses were more focused in uninvolved tumor-adjacent lung. Because multi-region tumor sequencing was not performed, intratumor heterogeneity could not be ruled out. A median of around 57 of the top 100 tumor clones turned up in the paired uninvolved adjacent lung, and 25 to 35 of those clones also ranked among the top 100 of that same adjacent lung. Longer overall survival was associated with higher T cell density in blood, whereas shorter survival was associated with higher clonality in adjacent lung.

According to the germline V gene, CDR1 reads SGHAT and CDR2 reads FQNNGV. Deletion took 4 bases off V and 7 bases off J, with a span of 5 bases between the germline ends. From the cysteine through the phenylalanine, the CDR3 covers 11 amino acids. The read is trimmed to its CDR3 DNA, 33 bases read in frame from base 1. At diagnosis, tumor, uninvolved tumor-adjacent lung and peripheral blood were collected and then preserved as a mix of FFPE and fresh-frozen material. For TCR repertoire profiling, the blood samples were analyzed as peripheral blood mononuclear cells. In this sample, this clone turned up once. Its target antigen remains unknown. Base qualities were left out, and no much larger clone turns up one base away. TCR beta CDR3 regions were sequenced from DNA using the immunoSEQ Assay. Per the original workflow: T cell density was computed as TCR beta template counts normalized to usable DNA estimated by amplifying housekeeping genes. The preseqR package was used to estimate richness by extrapolating to 400,000 templates for PBMC samples and to 120,000 templates for tissue samples. Clonality was taken to be one minus Pielou's evenness. Tissue-enriched TCRs were identified by differential abundance testing using productive amino-acid clonotypes, minimum total count 5 and alpha 0.1. The Jaccard Index and the Morisita Overlap Index were used to measure repertoire overlap between compartments. GLIPH grouped TCR beta CDR3s together with public tetramer-defined viral CDR3s, and a viral motif had to include at least three viral sequences and also show V-gene enrichment. Sourced from immuneACCESS, this table was stored by TCRdb with only in-frame sequences that have V and J called. A share of the clones is absent; for the studies checked, an unresolved V gene accounts for under half, and the remainder has no known explanation. Clone size and the V and J calls come from that table; the DNA yielded D and trimming. Present in this sample are about 72,000 clones, 84% of which were seen just once. The top ten hold about 14% of the sample.

This TCR derives from a female donor older than 55 with stage I lung adenocarcinoma. The chain links TRBV11-2 with TRBJ1-5, with the D segment identity uncertain. Specimen: peripheral blood, collected before any cancer treatment. The DNA sequence is as follows: TGTGCCAGCAGCTATCTACAGCCCCAGCATTTT. Its amino acids are CASSYLQPQHF.